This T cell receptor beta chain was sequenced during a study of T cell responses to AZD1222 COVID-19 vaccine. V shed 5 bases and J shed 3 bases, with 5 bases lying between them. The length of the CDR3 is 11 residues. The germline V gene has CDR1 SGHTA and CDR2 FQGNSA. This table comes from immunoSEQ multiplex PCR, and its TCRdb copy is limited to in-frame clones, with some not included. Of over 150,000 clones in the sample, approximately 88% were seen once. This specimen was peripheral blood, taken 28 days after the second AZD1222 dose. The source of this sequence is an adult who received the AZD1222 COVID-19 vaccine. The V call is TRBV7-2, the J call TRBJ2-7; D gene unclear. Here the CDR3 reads CASSLVYEQYF. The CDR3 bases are TGTGCCAGCAGCCTGGTCTACGAGCAGTACTTC.